The present T cell receptor (beta chain) was sequenced within a study of memory CD4+ T cells and cytomegalovirus serostatus. V lost 3 bases, J lost 12 bases, and 7 bases stayed unmatched. The CDR3 extends over 13 amino acids. Germline V gene lookup returns CDR1 SNHLY and CDR2 FYNNEI. Single viable CD3+CD4+CD8-CD45RO+ cells were sorted as the memory CD4+ T cells. Profiling relied on immunoSEQ multiplex PCR, and the TCRdb table lists in-frame clones only, not all of them. The repertoire consists of approximately 74,000 clones, with 75% to 80% occurring once and the leading ten covering approximately 4.5%.

The chain uses TRBV2 and TRBJ2-1, with TRBD2 matching over 8 bases. The material sequenced was memory CD4+ T cells from blood. The receptor was isolated from an adult in good health and CMV-seropositive. The CDR3 spells CASSESQREWQFF. The CDR3 region has the DNA TGTGCCAGCAGTGAGTCCCAGCGGGAGTGGCAGTTCTTC.